The rows below give T cell receptor beta chains drawn from one sample of a study of OX40 agonist ivuxolimab in advanced cancers. This table comes from immunoSEQ multiplex PCR, and its TCRdb copy is limited to in-frame clones, with some not included. The repertoire includes around 98,000 clones, around 90% of them detected once, and approximately 0.54% sits in the top ten. This specimen consisted of CD4+ or CD8+ T cells sorted from blood, obtained in a trial of the OX40 agonist ivuxolimab. These receptor sequences come from an adult with an advanced solid tumor such as melanoma, head and neck, liver or kidney cancer. CDR3s include the opening cysteine and the closing phenylalanine or tryptophan. The D gene is left open where the match is weak. Part of the rows lack a size; the others show once, few, many or a class for expanded clones.

>NA|TRBJ1-1|NA|TRBV19
CASSIVGVRGMNTEAFF
TGTGCCAGTAGTATCGTGGGGGTTCGGGGGATGAACACTGAAGCTTTCTTT
>once|TRBJ2-1|NA|TRBV5-1
CASSLLMNPNEQFF
TGCGCCAGCAGCTTGTTGATGAATCCCAATGAGCAGTTCTTC
>NA|TRBJ1-2|NA|TRBV29-1
CSVVGGNYGYTF
TGCAGCGTTGTAGGCGGAAACTATGGCTACACCTTC
>few|TRBJ1-3|NA|TRBV13
CASSFSGNTIYF
TGTGCCAGCAGCTTTTCGGGAAACACCATATATTTT
>NA|TRBJ2-2|NA|TRBV2
CASSEYGQLGTGELFF
TGTGCCAGCAGTGAATATGGACAGTTGGGAACCGGGGAGCTGTTTTTT
>NA|TRBJ2-1|NA|TRBV6-4
CASASRESGHNEQFF
TGTGCCAGCGCGAGCAGGGAGTCTGGGCACAATGAGCAGTTCTTC
>NA|TRBJ1-2|NA|TRBV5-1
CASSLGQSYGYTF
TGCGCCAGCAGCTTGGGACAGTCCTATGGCTACACCTTC
>NA|TRBJ1-4|NA|TRBV2
CASTGFNEKLFF
TGTGCCAGCACAGGGTTTAATGAAAAACTGTTTTTT
>once|TRBJ2-5|TRBD2|TRBV4-1
CASSQGLTGGQETQYF
TGCGCCAGCAGCCAAGGCCTTACGGGGGGGCAAGAGACCCAGTACTTC
>NA|TRBJ2-1|NA|TRBV11-2
CASSLPSTDALNNEQFF
TGTGCCAGCAGCTTACCGTCGACGGACGCTCTCAACAATGAGCAGTTCTTC
>once|TRBJ2-7|NA|TRBV9
CASSLGHFSYEQYF
TGTGCCAGCAGCTTGGGACATTTTTCCTACGAGCAGTACTTC
>NA|TRBJ1-3|TRBD1|TRBV2
CASSDLFDREENTIYF
TGTGCCAGCAGTGATCTGTTCGACAGGGAAGAAAACACCATATATTTT
>NA|TRBJ1-2|NA|TRBV18
CASSPGGVNGYTF
TGTGCCAGCTCACCAGGGGGGGTCAACGGCTACACCTTC
>NA|TRBJ1-2|NA|TRBV9
CASSPTNYGYTF
TGTGCCAGCAGCCCTACCAACTATGGCTACACCTTC
>NA|TRBJ1-1|NA|TRBV9
CASSPRVDTEAFF
TGTGCCAGCAGCCCCAGGGTGGATACTGAAGCTTTCTTT
>NA|TRBJ1-3|NA|TRBV14
CASSYQDTIYF
TGTGCCAGCAGCTACCAAGACACCATATATTTT
>once|TRBJ2-7|NA|TRBV5-1
CASSSTEYEQYF
TGCGCCAGCAGCTCTACAGAGTACGAGCAGTACTTC
>once|TRBJ1-4|NA|TRBV10-3
CAISERGDEKLFF
TGTGCCATCAGTGAGCGGGGGGATGAAAAACTGTTTTTT
>NA|TRBJ1-1|TRBD1|TRBV5-1
CASSWGDRLDTEAFF
TGCGCCAGCAGCTGGGGGGACAGGCTGGACACTGAAGCTTTCTTT
>NA|TRBJ2-3|NA|TRBV4-2
CASSQGDSTDTQYF
TGTGCCAGCAGCCAGGGGGATAGCACAGATACGCAGTATTTT
>NA|TRBJ2-6|NA|TRBV4-3
CASSPQTLLLSGANVLTF
TGCGCCAGCAGCCCTCAGACCCTACTACTCTCTGGGGCCAACGTCCTGACTTTC
>NA|TRBJ1-1|NA|TRBV6-5
CASSYPGGSEAFF
TGTGCCAGCAGTTACCCCGGGGGCTCTGAAGCTTTCTTT
>NA|TRBJ2-5|NA|TRBV5-1
CASSWDGADKTQYF
TGCGCCAGCAGCTGGGACGGTGCAGACAAGACCCAGTACTTC
>NA|TRBJ1-2|NA|TRBV27
CASSSAGPLYGYTF
TGTGCCAGCTCGTCGGCAGGGCCCCTTTATGGCTACACCTTC
>NA|TRBJ2-1|NA|TRBV19
CASSVFQSNEQFF
TGTGCCAGTAGTGTTTTCCAATCTAATGAGCAGTTCTTC
>NA|TRBJ1-4|NA|TRBV7-9
CASSQSRGATNEKLFF
TGTGCCAGCAGCCAATCCAGGGGTGCCACTAATGAAAAACTGTTTTTT
>NA|TRBJ2-1|TRBD1|TRBV29-1
CSGDRSYNEQFF
TGCAGCGGGGACAGGTCCTACAATGAGCAGTTCTTC
>NA|TRBJ1-5|NA|TRBV7-8
CASSPNPTGGFQPQHF
TGTGCCAGCAGCCCGAATCCGACAGGTGGATTTCAGCCCCAGCATTTT
>NA|TRBJ1-4|NA|TRBV27
CASSLVPNEKLFF
TGTGCCAGCAGTTTAGTCCCTAATGAAAAACTGTTTTTT
>once|TRBJ1-5|NA|TRBV10-3
CAISERELGLGPQHF
TGTGCCATCAGTGAGCGGGAACTTGGCTTGGGGCCCCAGCATTTT
>NA|TRBJ2-1|TRBD1|TRBV2
CASRETGDPYNEQFF
TGTGCCAGCAGGGAGACAGGGGACCCCTACAATGAGCAGTTCTTC
>NA|TRBJ1-2|NA|TRBV6-5
CASSYWSGANYGYTF
TGTGCCAGCAGTTACTGGTCCGGCGCTAACTATGGCTACACCTTC
>NA|TRBJ1-3|TRBD1|TRBV5-1
CASSLGGQGTTIYF
TGCGCCAGCAGCTTAGGGGGACAGGGGACCACCATATATTTT
>NA|TRBJ2-7|NA|TRBV9
CASSVDVRAYEQYF
TGTGCCAGCAGCGTAGACGTCAGAGCCTACGAGCAGTACTTC
>NA|TRBJ1-3|NA|TRBV4-1
CASSQEEGNTIYF
TGCGCCAGCAGCCAAGAGGAGGGAAACACCATATATTTT
>NA|TRBJ1-2|NA|TRBV7-9
CASSLEVGQFYTF
TGTGCCAGCAGCTTAGAGGTCGGGCAGTTCTACACCTTC
>NA|TRBJ2-5|TRBD1|TRBV5-1
CASSPGTGETQYF
TGCGCCAGCAGCCCGGGGACAGGGGAGACCCAGTACTTC
>once|TRBJ2-4|NA|TRBV20-1
CSATLAIQYF
TGCAGTGCTACCTTAGCCATTCAGTACTTC
>NA|TRBJ2-7|TRBD1|TRBV6-5
CASSYSVGQGYEQYF
TGTGCCAGCAGTTACTCGGTGGGACAGGGCTACGAGCAGTACTTC
>NA|TRBJ2-1|NA|TRBV5-6
CASSPRRVGGHYNEQFF
TGTGCCAGCAGCCCCCGGAGAGTGGGGGGCCACTACAATGAGCAGTTCTTC
>NA|TRBJ2-5|NA|TRBV4-1
CASSQDGRTQYF
TGCGCCAGCAGCCAAGATGGTAGGACCCAGTACTTC
>NA|TRBJ2-1|NA|TRBV11-2
CASSLEVLGEASSYNEQFF
TGTGCCAGCAGCTTAGAAGTCCTTGGGGAGGCAAGCTCCTACAATGAGCAGTTCTTC
>NA|TRBJ2-1|NA|TRBV14
CASSQGGIGSHEQFF
TGTGCCAGCAGCCAAGGGGGGATAGGTTCCCATGAGCAGTTCTTC
>NA|TRBJ1-2|NA|TRBV19
CASSQTEGYTF
TGTGCCAGTAGCCAAACGGAGGGCTACACCTTC
>NA|TRBJ2-2|TRBD2|TRBV7-6
CASSTGGANTGELFF
TGTGCCAGCAGCACGGGGGGGGCGAACACCGGGGAGCTGTTTTTT
>NA|TRBJ1-4|NA|TRBV7-9
CASSKRRVTNEKLFF
TGTGCCAGCAGCAAGAGGCGGGTGACTAATGAAAAACTGTTTTTT
>NA|TRBJ1-3|NA|TRBV2
CASSGGLSSGNTIYF
TGTGCCAGCAGTGGTGGGTTAAGCTCTGGAAACACCATATATTTT
>NA|TRBJ2-1|NA|TRBV2
CASSGGTYEQFF
TGTGCCAGCAGTGGAGGGACATATGAGCAGTTCTTC
>NA|TRBJ1-1|NA|TRBV5-4
CASSLAPGIDTEAFF
TGTGCCAGCAGCTTGGCCCCGGGAATTGACACTGAAGCTTTCTTT
>NA|TRBJ1-2|TRBD1|TRBV5-5
CASSYTGGDGYTF
TGTGCCAGCAGTTACACAGGGGGCGATGGCTACACCTTC
>NA|TRBJ1-5|TRBD1|TRBV7-2
CASSQTGGNQPQHF
TGTGCCAGCAGCCAGACAGGGGGCAATCAGCCCCAGCATTTT
>NA|TRBJ2-1|NA|TRBV7-7
CASSLEGRSNEQFF
TGTGCTAGCAGCTTAGAGGGACGATCCAATGAGCAGTTCTTC
>NA|TRBJ1-5|TRBD1|TRBV19
CASSTLIQGGNQPQHF
TGTGCCAGTAGTACCCTTATACAGGGGGGGAATCAGCCCCAGCATTTT
>NA|TRBJ1-6|TRBD1|TRBV5-4
CASSWTGAPLHF
TGTGCCAGCAGCTGGACAGGTGCACCCCTCCACTTT
>NA|TRBJ1-2|NA|TRBV7-9
CASSLSGGEGYGYTF
TGTGCCAGCAGCTTATCGGGAGGGGAAGGCTATGGCTACACCTTC
>NA|TRBJ2-4|TRBD1|TRBV7-9
CASSPSGTGTKNIQYF
TGTGCCAGCAGCCCCTCCGGGACAGGGACCAAAAACATTCAGTACTTC
>NA|TRBJ1-2|TRBD1|TRBV5-1
CASSPYRDSRYGYTF
TGCGCCAGCAGTCCGTACCGGGACAGCCGCTATGGCTACACCTTC